This record looks at one TCR beta chain sequence and its context. The antigen remains unidentified. The sequence runs out 3 residues before the end of the CDR3; the remainder is reconstructed from the germline J gene. This specimen comes from a study of T cells in women clearing cervical HPV infection. General observations from the study: CIN3+ cases had significantly higher TCR repertoire richness than controls, but evenness did not differ. TRBV6-7 abundance was lower in cases than controls (around 0.1% versus 0.15%).

All donors had a single incident cervical HPV16 infection, not prevalent. This CDR3 region has 15 residues. Germline V gene sequence: CDR1 LNHDA, CDR2 SQIVND (reference sequence). Profiled with immunoSEQ multiplex PCR; TCRdb holds only in-frame clones, not every one. The ten most abundant clones cover approximately 4.5% of a sample with about 30,000 clones. Sequenced: blood buffy coat. The chain employs TRBV19 and TRBJ2-3; TRBD2 matches 7 bases. This clonotype originated in a woman between 18 and 70 years old with a cervical HPV16 infection that either progressed to CIN3+ or cleared (not recorded which). Incomplete CDR3 DNA: TGTGCCAGTAGTATGCAAGAGACTAGCAGGAAGACG. This gives the protein CASSMQETSRKT. In full, the CDR3 reads CASSMQETSRKTQYF.